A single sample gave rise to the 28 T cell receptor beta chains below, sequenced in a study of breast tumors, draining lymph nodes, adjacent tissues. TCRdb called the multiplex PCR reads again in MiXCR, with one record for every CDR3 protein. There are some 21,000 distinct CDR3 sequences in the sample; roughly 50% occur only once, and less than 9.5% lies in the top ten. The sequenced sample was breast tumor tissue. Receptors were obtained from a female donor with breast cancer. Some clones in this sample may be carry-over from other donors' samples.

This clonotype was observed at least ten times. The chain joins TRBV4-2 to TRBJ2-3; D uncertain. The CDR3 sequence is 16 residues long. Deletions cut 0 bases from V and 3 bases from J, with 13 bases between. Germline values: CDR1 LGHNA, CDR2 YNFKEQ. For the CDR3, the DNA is TGTGCCAGCAGCCAAGAGCGAGGTTCTGGGACAGATACGCAGTATTTT. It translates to CASSQERGSGTDTQYF.

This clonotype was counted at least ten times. The CDR3 DNA reads as TGCAGTGCTAGAATAACAGCGGGAGGTTGGGAGACCCAGTACTTC. This sequence encodes CSARITAGGWETQYF. The rearrangement uses TRBV20-1 and TRBJ2-5; 9 bases line up with TRBD2. CDR3 length equals 15 residues. After removal of 2 bases from V and 5 bases from J, the junction contained 9 bases not matched to a gene. From germline, CDR1 is DFQATT and CDR2 SNEGSKA (reference sequence).

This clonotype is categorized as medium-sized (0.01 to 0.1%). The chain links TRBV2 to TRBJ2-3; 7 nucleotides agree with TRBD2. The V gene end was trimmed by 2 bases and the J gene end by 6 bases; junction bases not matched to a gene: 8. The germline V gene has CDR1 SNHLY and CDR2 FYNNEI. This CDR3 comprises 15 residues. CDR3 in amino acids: CASSESRSGGDTQYF. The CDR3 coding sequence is TGTGCCAGCAGTGAATCCCGCTCGGGAGGCGATACGCAGTATTTT.

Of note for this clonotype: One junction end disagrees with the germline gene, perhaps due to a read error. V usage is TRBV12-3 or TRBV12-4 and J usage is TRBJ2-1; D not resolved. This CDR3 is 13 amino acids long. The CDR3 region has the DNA TGTGCCAGCAGTTTCCGGGTTTCAAATGAGCAGTCCTTC. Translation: CASSFRVSNEQSF.

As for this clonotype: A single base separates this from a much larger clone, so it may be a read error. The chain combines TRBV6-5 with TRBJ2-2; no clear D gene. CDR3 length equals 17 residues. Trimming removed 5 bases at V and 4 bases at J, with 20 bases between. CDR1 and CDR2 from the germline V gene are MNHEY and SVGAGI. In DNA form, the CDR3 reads TGTGCCAGCAGTCGCTCGTCGGCCCGCTCGGGCACCGGGGAGCTGTTTTTT. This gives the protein CASSRSSARSGTGELFF.

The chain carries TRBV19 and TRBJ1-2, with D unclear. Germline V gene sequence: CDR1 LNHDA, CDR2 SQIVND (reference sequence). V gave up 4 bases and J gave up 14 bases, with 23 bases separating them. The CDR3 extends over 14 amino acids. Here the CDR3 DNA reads TGTGCCAGTAGTACCCGGACCTATGAGAGAAGCCTAACCTTC. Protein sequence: CASSTRTYERSLTF.

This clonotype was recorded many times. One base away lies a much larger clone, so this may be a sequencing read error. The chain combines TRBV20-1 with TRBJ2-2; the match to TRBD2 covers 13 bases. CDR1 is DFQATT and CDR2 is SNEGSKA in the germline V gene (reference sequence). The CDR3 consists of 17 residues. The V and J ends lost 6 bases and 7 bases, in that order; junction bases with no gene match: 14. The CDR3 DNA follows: TGCAGTGCAACCACCGGGACTAGCGGGACTTGGGTCGGGGAGCTGTTTTTT. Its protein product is CSATTGTSGTWVGELFF.

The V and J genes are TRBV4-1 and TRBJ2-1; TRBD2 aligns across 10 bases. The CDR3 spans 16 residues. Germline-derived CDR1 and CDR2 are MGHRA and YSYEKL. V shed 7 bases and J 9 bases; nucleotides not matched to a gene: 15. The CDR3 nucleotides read TGCGCCAGCACCCCGAGAGCTAGCGGGAGTAGGGGTGAGCAGTTCTTC. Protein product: CASTPRASGSRGEQFF.

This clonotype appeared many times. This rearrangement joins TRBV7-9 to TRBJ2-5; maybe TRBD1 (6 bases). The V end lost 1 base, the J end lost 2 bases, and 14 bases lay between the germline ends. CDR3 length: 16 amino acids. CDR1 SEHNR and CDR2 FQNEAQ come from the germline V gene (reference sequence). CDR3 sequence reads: CASSLGRTEDQETQYF. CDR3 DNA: TGTGCCAGCAGCTTAGGGCGGACAGAAGATCAAGAGACCCAGTACTTC.

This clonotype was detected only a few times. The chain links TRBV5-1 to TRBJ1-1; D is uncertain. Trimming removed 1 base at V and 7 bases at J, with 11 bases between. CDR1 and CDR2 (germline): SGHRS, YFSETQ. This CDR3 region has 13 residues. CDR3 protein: CASSLSGVGEAFF. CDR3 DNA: TGCGCCAGCAGCTTGAGTGGGGTGGGTGAAGCTTTCTTT.

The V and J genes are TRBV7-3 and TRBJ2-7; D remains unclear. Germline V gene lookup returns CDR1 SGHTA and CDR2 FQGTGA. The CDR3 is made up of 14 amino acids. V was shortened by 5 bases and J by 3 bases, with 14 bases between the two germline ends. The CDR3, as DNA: TGTGCCAGCAGCCCCCGGGCCCCCGACTACGAGCAGTACTTC. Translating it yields CASSPRAPDYEQYF. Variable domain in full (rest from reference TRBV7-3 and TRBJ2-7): GAGVSQTPSNKVTEKGKYVELRCDPISGHTALYWYRQSLGQGPEFLIYFQGTGAADDSGLPNDRFFAVRPEGSVSTLKIQRTERGDSAVYLCASSPRAPDYEQYFGPGTRLTVT.

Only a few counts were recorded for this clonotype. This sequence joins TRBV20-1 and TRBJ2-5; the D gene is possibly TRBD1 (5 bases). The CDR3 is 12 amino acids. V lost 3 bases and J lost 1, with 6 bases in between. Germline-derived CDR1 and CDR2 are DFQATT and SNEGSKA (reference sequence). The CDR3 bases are TGCAGTGCTAGTAGGGGCCAAGAGACCCAGTACTTC. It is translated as CSASRGQETQYF.

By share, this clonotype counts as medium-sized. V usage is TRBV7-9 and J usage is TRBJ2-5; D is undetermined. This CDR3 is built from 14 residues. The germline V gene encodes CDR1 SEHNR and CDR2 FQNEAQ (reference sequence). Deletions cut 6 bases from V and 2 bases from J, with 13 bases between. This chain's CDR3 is CASRPDISQETQYF. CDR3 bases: TGTGCCAGCAGACCAGACATTTCTCAAGAGACCCAGTACTTC.

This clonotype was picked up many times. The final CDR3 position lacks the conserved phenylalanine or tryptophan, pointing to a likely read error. As DNA, the CDR3 is TGTGCCAGCAGTGAAGCGGCGGCTCGGGCCACCTACGAGCAGTACCTC. Encoded protein: CASSEAAARATYEQYL. This sequence joins TRBV6-1 and TRBJ2-7; D unresolved. From germline, CDR1 is MNHNS and CDR2 SASEGT. Trimming cost V 0 bases and J 2 bases, with 14 bases left between them. The CDR3 runs to 16 residues.

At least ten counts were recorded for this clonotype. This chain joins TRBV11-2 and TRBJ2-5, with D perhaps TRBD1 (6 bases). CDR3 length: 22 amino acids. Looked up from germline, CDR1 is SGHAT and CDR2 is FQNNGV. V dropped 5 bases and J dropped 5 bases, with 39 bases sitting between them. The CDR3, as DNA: TGTGCCAGCAGCCCCCGTCGATCGCCGCCCAGCAAAAACAGGGCTGTAAATGAGACCCAGTACTTC. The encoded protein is CASSPRRSPPSKNRAVNETQYF.

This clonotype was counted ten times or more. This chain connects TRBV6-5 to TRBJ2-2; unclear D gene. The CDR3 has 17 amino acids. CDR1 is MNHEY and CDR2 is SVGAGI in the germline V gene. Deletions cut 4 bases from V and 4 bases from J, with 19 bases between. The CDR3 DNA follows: TGTGCCAGCAGTTGCTCGTCGGCCCGCTCGGGCACCGGGGAGCTGTTTTTT. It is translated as CASSCSSARSGTGELFF.

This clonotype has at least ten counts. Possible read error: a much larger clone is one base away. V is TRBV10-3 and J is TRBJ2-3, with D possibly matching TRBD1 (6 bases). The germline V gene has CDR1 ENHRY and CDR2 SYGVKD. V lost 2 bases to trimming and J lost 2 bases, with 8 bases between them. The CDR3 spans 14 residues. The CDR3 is CAISEGQNTDTQYF. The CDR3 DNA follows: TGTGCCATCAGTGAGGGACAGAACACAGATACGCAGTATTTT.

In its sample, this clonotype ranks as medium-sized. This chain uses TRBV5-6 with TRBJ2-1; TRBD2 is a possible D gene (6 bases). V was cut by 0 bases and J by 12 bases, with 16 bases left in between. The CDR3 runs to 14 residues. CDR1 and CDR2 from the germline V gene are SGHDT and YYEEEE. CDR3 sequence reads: CASSLGAGSRAQFF. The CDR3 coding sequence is TGTGCCAGCAGCTTGGGAGCGGGTTCTAGGGCGCAGTTCTTC.

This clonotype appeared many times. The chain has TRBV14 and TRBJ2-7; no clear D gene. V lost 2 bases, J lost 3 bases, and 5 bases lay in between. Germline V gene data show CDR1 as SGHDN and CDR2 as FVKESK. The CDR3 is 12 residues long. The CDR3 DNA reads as TGTGCCAGCAGCCAATCCAGCTACGAGCAGTACTTC. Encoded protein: CASSQSSYEQYF.

CDR3 protein: CASSLAGASARNEQFF. CDR3 nucleotides: TGTGCCAGCAGCTTGGCCGGGGCTAGCGCGCGCAATGAGCAGTTCTTC. The V call is TRBV5-4, the J call TRBJ2-1, with D tentatively TRBD2 (6 bases). V was trimmed by 0 bases and J by 6 bases, leaving 16 bases between them. The V gene's germline CDR1 is SGHNT and CDR2 YYREEE (reference sequence). The CDR3 has 16 amino acids.

The CDR3 here is CASSPQGQGRNEQYF. The CDR3, as DNA: TGTGCCAGCAGCCCTCAAGGCCAGGGTAGGAACGAGCAGTACTTC. The chain carries TRBV3-1 and TRBJ2-7; tentatively, D is TRBD1 (5 bases). V was clipped by 4 bases and J by 5 bases, with 18 bases between them. Germline V gene lookup returns CDR1 LGHDT and CDR2 YNNKEL (reference sequence). The CDR3 covers 15 residues.

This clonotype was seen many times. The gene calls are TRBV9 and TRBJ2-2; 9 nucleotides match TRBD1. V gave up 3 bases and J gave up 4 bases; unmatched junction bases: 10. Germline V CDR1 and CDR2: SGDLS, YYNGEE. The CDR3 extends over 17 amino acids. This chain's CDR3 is CASSEGDREVTTGELFF. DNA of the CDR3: TGTGCCAGCAGCGAGGGGGACAGGGAAGTCACCACCGGGGAGCTGTTTTTT.

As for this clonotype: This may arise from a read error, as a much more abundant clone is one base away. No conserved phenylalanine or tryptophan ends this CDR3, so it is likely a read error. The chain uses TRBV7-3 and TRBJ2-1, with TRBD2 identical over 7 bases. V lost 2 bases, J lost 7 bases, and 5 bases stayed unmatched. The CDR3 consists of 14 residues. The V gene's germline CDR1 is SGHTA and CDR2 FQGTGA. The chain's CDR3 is CASSLAGAINEQFL. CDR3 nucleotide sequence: TGTGCCAGCAGCTTAGCGGGAGCAATTAATGAGCAGTTCCTC.

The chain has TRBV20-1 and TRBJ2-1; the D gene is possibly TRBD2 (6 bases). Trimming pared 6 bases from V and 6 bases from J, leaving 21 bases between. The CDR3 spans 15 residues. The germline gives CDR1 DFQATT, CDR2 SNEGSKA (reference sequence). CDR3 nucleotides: TGCAGTGCAATTATCGGGAGTGGCGTGGGCAATGAGCAGTTCTTC. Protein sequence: CSAIIGSGVGNEQFF.

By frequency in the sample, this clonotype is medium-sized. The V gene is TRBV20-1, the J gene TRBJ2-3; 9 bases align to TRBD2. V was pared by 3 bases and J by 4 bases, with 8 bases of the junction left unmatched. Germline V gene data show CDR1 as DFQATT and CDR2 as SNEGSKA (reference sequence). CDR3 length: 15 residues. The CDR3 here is CSASLREGRADTQYF. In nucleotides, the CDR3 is TGCAGTGCTAGTTTGCGGGAGGGCCGTGCAGATACGCAGTATTTT.

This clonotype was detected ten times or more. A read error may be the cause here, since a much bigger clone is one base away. This chain's CDR3 is CASSPQQAAWDGYTF. CDR3 DNA sequence: TGTGCCAGCAGCCCACAACAGGCGGCGTGGGATGGCTACACCTTC. This chain links TRBV5-5 with TRBJ1-2; tentatively, D is TRBD1 (5 bases). This CDR3 contains 15 residues. Germline CDR1 reads SGHKS; CDR2 reads YYEKEE (reference sequence). V was pared by 4 bases and J by 6 bases, with 19 bases between.

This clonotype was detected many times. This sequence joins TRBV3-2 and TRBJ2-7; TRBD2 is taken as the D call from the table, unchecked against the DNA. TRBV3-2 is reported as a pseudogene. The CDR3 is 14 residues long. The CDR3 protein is CASSPRTSRYEQYF. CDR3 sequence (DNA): TGTGCCAGCAGCCCGAGGACTAGTAGGTACGAGCAGTACTTC.

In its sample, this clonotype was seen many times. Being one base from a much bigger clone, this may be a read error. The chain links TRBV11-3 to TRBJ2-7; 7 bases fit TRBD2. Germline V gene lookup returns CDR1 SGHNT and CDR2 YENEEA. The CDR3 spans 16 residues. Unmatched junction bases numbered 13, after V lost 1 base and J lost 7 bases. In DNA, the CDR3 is TGTGCCAGCAGCTTAGTCGGGGCTACCGGGAGGTATGAGCAGTACTTC. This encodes CASSLVGATGRYEQYF.